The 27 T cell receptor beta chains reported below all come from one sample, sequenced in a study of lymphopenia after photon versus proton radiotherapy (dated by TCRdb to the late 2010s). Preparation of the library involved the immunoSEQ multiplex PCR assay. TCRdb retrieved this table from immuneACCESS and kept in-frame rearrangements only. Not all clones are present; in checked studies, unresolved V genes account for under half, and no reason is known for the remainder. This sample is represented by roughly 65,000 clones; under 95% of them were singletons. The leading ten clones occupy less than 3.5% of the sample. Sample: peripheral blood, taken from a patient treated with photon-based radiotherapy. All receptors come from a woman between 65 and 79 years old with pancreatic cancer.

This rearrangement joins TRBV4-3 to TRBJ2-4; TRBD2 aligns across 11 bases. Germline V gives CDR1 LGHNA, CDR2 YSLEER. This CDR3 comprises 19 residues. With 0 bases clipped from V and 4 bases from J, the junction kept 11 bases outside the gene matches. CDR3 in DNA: TGCGCCAGCAGCCAAGAAGCCCGACTAGCGGGAATGACAAAAAACATTCAGTACTTC. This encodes CASSQEARLAGMTKNIQYF.

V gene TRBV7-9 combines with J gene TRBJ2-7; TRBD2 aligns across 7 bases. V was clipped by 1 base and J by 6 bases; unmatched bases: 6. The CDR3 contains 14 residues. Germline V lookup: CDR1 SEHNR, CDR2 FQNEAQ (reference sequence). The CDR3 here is CASSLEASGTEQYF. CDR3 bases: TGTGCCAGCAGCTTAGAGGCTAGCGGAACCGAGCAGTACTTC.

The CDR3 protein is CASSLLALTDTQYF. The CDR3 DNA reads TGTGCCAGCAGCTTGCTAGCGCTCACAGATACGCAGTATTTT. The chain links TRBV5-6 to TRBJ2-3; tentative D call: TRBD2 (6 bases). Trimming stripped 1 base from V and 2 bases from J, with 8 bases between. CDR3 length: 14 residues. Germline assignment: CDR1 SGHDT and CDR2 YYEEEE.

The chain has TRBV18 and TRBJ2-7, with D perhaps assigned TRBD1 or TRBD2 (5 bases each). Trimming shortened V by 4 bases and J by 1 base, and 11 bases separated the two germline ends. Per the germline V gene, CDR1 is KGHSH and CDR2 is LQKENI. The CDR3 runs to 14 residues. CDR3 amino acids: CASSLGTVSYEQYF. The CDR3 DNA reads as TGTGCCAGCTCACTCGGGACGGTTTCCTACGAGCAGTACTTC.

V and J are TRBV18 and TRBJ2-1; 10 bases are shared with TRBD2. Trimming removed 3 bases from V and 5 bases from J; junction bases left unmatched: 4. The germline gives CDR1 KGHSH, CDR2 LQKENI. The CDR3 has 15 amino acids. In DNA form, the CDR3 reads TGTGCCAGCTCACCGCCGGGACTAGCGAACAATGAGCAGTTCTTC. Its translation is CASSPPGLANNEQFF.

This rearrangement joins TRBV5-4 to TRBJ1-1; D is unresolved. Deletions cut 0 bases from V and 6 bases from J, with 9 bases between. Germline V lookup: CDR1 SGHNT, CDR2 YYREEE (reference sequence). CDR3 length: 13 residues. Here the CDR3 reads CASSLGGSAEAFF. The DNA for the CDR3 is TGTGCCAGCAGCTTGGGTGGTTCAGCTGAAGCTTTCTTT.

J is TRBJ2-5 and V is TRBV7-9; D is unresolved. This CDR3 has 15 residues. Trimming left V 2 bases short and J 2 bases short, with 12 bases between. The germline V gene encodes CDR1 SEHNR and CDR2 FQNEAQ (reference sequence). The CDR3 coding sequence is TGTGCCAGCAGCTTAACCGACTGGGGACAAGAGACCCAGTACTTC. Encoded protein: CASSLTDWGQETQYF. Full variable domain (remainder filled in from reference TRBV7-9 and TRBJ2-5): DTGVSQNPRHKITKRGQNVTFRCDPISEHNRLYWYRQTLGQGPEFLTYFQNEAQLEKSRLLSDRFSAERPKGSFSTLEIQRTEQGDSAMYLCASSLTDWGQETQYFGPGTRLLVL.

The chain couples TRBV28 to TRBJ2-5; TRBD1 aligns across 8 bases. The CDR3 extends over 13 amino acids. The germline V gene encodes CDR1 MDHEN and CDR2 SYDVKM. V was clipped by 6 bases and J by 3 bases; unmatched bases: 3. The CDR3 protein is CASSEGQEETQYF. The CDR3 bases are TGTGCCAGCAGCGAGGGACAGGAAGAGACCCAGTACTTC.

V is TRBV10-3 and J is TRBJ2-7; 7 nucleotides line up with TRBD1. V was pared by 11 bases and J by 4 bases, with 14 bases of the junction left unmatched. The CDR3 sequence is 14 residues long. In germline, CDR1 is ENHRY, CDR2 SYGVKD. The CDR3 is CASSLLGQQYEQYF. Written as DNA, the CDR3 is TGTGCCTCATCCCTCCTGGGACAGCAATACGAGCAGTACTTC.

CDR3 in amino acids: CASTGGRYEQFF. CDR3 DNA: TGTGCCAGCACCGGAGGGCGGTATGAGCAGTTCTTC. The gene calls are TRBV4-2 and TRBJ2-1; TRBD2 might be the D (6 bases). CDR3 size: 12 residues. Germline lookup yields CDR1 LGHNA and CDR2 YNFKEQ. V lost 7 bases and J lost 8, with 12 bases in between.

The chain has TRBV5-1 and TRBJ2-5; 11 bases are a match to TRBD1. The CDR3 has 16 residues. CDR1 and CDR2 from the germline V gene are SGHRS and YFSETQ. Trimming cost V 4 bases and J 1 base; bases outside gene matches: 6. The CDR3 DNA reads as TGCGCCAGCAGCCCCAGGACAGGGGGCACCCAAGAGACCCAGTACTTC. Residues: CASSPRTGGTQETQYF.

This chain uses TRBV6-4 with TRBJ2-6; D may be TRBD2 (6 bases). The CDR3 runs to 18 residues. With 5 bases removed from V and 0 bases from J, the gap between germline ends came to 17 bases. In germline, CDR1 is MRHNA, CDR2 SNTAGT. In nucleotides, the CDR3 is TGTGCCAGCAGTTCGGGTCGGGCGGGACCCTCTGGGGCCAACGTCCTGACTTTC. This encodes CASSSGRAGPSGANVLTF.

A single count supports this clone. As DNA, the CDR3 is TGTGCCAGCAGCCAGGGTGGGACAAGAGCATCTAACTATGGCTACACCTTC. This translates into CASSQGGTRASNYGYTF. The chain is built from TRBV5-4 and TRBJ1-2; possibly TRBD1 for D (6 bases). CDR3 length: 17 amino acids. Germline V lookup: CDR1 SGHNT, CDR2 YYREEE (reference sequence). Between the trimmed V and J ends, which lost 4 bases and 0 bases, there was a span of 19 bases.

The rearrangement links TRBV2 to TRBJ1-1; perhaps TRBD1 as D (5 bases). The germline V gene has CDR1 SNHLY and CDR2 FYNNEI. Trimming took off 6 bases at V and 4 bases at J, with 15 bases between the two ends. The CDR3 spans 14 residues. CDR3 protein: CASSETGYSTEAFF. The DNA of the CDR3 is TGTGCCAGCAGCGAAACAGGTTATTCCACTGAAGCTTTCTTT.

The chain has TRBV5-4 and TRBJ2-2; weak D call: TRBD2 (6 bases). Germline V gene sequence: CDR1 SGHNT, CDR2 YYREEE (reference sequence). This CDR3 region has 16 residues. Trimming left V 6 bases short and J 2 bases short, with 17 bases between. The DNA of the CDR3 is TGTGCCAGCACCCAGGCGGGCGGGGCAAACACCGGGGAGCTGTTTTTT. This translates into CASTQAGGANTGELFF. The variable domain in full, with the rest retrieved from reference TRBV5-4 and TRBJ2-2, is ETGVTQSPTHLIKTRGQQVTLRCSSQSGHNTVSWYQQALGQGPQFIFQYYREEENGRGNFPPRFSGLQFPNYSSELNVNALELDDSALYLCASTQAGGANTGELFFGEGSRLTVL.

The CDR3 sequence: CASSPDPSGQVFGQYF. In DNA, the CDR3 is TGCGCCAGCAGCCCCGATCCCTCGGGACAGGTTTTCGGGCAGTACTTC. The genes are TRBV5-1 and TRBJ2-7; 8 nucleotides align to TRBD1. The CDR3 has 16 amino acids. Per the germline V gene, CDR1 is SGHRS and CDR2 is YFSETQ. Losses at the gene ends were 4 bases for V and 9 bases for J; bases not matched to a gene: 18.

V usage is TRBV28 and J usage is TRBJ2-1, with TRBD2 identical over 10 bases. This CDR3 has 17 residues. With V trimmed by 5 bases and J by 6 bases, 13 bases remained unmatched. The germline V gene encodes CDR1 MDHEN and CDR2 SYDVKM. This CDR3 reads CASSGYRTGTSANEQFF. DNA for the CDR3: TGTGCCAGCAGTGGGTATCGAACCGGGACTAGCGCCAATGAGCAGTTCTTC.

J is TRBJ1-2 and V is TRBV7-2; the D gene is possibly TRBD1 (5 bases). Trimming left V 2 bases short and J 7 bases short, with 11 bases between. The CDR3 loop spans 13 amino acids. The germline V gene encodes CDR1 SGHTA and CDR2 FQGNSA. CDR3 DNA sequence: TGTGCCAGCAGCTTAAACGGGGACTTTGGCTACACCTTC. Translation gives CASSLNGDFGYTF.

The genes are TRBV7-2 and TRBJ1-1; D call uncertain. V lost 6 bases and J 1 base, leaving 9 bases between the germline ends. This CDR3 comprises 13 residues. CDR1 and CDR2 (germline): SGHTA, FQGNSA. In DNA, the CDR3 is TGTGCCAGCAGGATCCAAACGAACACTGAAGCTTTCTTT. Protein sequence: CASRIQTNTEAFF.

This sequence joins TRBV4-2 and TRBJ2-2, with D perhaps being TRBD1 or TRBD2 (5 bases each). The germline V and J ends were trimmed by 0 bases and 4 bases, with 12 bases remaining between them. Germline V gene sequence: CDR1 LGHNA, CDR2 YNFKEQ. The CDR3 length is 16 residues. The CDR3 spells CASSQDEGRSTGELFF. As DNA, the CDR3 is TGTGCCAGCAGCCAAGATGAGGGGCGGAGCACCGGGGAGCTGTTTTTT.

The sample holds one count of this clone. DNA of the CDR3: TGTGCCAGCAGCTTGACCCAGGGGGCGGGTGGCTACACCTTC. Amino acids: CASSLTQGAGGYTF. This chain uses TRBV7-9 with TRBJ1-2, with 8 bases aligning to TRBD1. The length of the CDR3 is 14 residues. V lost 3 bases to trimming and J lost 7 bases; unmatched junction nucleotides: 7. Germline CDR1 and CDR2: SEHNR and FQNEAQ (reference sequence).

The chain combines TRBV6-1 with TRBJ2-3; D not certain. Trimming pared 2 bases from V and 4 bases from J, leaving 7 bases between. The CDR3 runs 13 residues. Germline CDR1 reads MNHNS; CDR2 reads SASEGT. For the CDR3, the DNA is TGTGCCAGCAGTGAAAACCACCCAGATACGCAGTATTTT. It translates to CASSENHPDTQYF.

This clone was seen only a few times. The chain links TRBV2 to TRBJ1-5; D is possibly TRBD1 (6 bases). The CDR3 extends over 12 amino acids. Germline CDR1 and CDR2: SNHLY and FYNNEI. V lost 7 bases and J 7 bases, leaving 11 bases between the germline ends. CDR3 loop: CASTLGGQPQHF. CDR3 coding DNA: TGTGCCAGCACCCTAGGGGGACAGCCCCAGCATTTT.

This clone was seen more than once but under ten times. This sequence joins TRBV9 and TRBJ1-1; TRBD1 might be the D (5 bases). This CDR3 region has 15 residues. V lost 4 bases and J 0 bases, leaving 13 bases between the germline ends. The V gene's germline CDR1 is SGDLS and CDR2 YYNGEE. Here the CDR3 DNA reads TGTGCCAGCAGCCCCCATGGGACCTTGAACACTGAAGCTTTCTTT. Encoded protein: CASSPHGTLNTEAFF.

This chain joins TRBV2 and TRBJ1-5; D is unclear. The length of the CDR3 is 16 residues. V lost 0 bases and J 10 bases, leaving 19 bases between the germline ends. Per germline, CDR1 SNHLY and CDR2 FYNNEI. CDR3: CASSEARSPRMSPQHF. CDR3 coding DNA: TGTGCCAGCAGTGAAGCGCGGTCCCCTCGAATGTCACCCCAGCATTTT.

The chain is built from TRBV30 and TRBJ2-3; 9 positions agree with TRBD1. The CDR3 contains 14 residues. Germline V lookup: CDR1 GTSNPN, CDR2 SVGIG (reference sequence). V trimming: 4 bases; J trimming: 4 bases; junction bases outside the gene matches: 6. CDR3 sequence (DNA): TGTGCCTGGAACCGGGACAGGGCGGCAGATACGCAGTATTTT. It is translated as CAWNRDRAADTQYF.

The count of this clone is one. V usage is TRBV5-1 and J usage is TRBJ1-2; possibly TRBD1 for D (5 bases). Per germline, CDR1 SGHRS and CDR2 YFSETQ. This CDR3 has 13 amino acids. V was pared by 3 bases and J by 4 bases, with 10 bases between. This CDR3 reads CASSWDPSYGYTF. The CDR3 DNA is TGCGCCAGCAGCTGGGACCCTTCCTATGGCTACACCTTC.